What follows are 2 T cell receptor beta chains derived from one specimen sequenced in a study of shared clonotypes between healthy human individuals. CD45RO-negative, CCR7-positively selected cells formed the naive CD8 fraction, excluding terminally differentiated effector memory CD45RA+ cells. The method was immunoSEQ multiplex PCR; TCRdb's version includes in-frame clones alone and lacks a portion of them. The table shows hundreds of thousands of clones, with 95% to 98% occurring only once. The sequenced material came from naive CD8+ T cells sorted from blood. Every receptor here comes from a man aged 25-40 years in good health.

The chain links TRBV2 to TRBJ2-1; no definite D call. The germline gives CDR1 SNHLY, CDR2 FYNNEI. V shed 7 bases and J shed 0 bases, with 10 bases lying between them. CDR3 length: 14 amino acids. The CDR3 coding sequence is TGTGCCAGCAAAGGACCCAGCTCCTACAATGAGCAGTTCTTC. Protein product: CASKGPSSYNEQFF. Together with reference TRBV2 and TRBJ2-1, the CDR3 gives the full variable domain: EPEVTQTPSHQVTQMGQEVILRCVPISNHLYFYWYRQILGQKVEFLVSFYNNEISEKSEIFDDQFSVERPDGSNFTLKIRSTKLEDSAMYFCASKGPSSYNEQFFGPGTRLTVL.

J is TRBJ2-5 and V is TRBV27; D uncertain. The V gene's germline CDR1 is MNHEY and CDR2 SMNVEV (reference sequence). The CDR3 consists of 14 residues. V dropped 2 bases and J dropped 7 bases, with 14 bases sitting between them. CDR3 in amino acids: CASSLTGPGGTQYF. CDR3 DNA sequence: TGTGCCAGCAGTTTAACCGGGCCGGGTGGGACCCAGTACTTC.